These 12 T cell receptor beta chains originate from one sample sequenced in a study of cytomegalovirus exposure and HLA in healthy donors. PCR involved 60 Vbeta and 13 Jbeta primers. TCRdb's copy holds only in-frame clones and misses some; the assay was immunoSEQ multiplex PCR. The sample is made up of approximately 170,000 clones, and the top ten hold roughly 0.83% of it. Input material: PBMCs. The receptor set was obtained from a young woman in good health and CMV-seropositive.

CDR3: CASSPRLGGNTEAFF. CDR3 sequence (DNA): TGTGCCAGCAGCCCCCGACTGGGAGGGAACACTGAAGCTTTCTTT. V usage is TRBV7-2 and J usage is TRBJ1-1; D is uncertain. Germline loops: CDR1 SGHTA, CDR2 FQGNSA. The CDR3 has 15 residues. The germline V and J ends were trimmed by 5 bases and 1 base, with 14 bases remaining between them.

CDR3 region: CATSQRGQTDTQYF. CDR3 coding DNA: TGTGCCACCTCCCAGAGGGGACAGACAGATACGCAGTATTTT. The rearrangement links TRBV15 to TRBJ2-3; 7 nucleotides line up with TRBD1. After removal of 8 bases from V and 3 bases from J, the junction contained 8 bases not matched to a gene. The CDR3 is 14 amino acids. Germline lookup yields CDR1 LNHNV and CDR2 YYDKDF (reference sequence). Full variable domain (missing parts from reference TRBV15 and TRBJ2-3): DAMVIQNPRYQVTQFGKPVTLSCSQTLNHNVMYWYQQKSSQAPKLLFHYYDKDFNNEADTPDNFQSRRPNTSFCFLDIRSPGLGDTAMYLCATSQRGQTDTQYFGPGTRLTVL.

The DNA for the CDR3 is TGTGCCAGCAGGTTTTCCGGGTCAAACACCGGGGAGCTGTTTTTT. Protein product: CASRFSGSNTGELFF. The rearrangement links TRBV25-1 to TRBJ2-2, with D unclear. This CDR3 is built from 15 residues. V gave up 6 bases and J gave up 2 bases, with 13 bases separating them. Germline assignment: CDR1 MGHDK and CDR2 SYGVNS.

CDR3 residues: CASSETGNYGYTF. The CDR3 coding sequence is TGTGCCAGCAGCGAGACAGGAAACTATGGCTACACCTTC. The gene calls are TRBV25-1 and TRBJ1-2, with D possibly matching TRBD1 (6 bases). Germline-derived CDR1 and CDR2 are MGHDK and SYGVNS. Deletions cut 6 bases from V and 2 bases from J, with 10 bases between. This CDR3 has 13 residues.

The chain uses TRBV6-5 and TRBJ2-1, with TRBD2 identical over 8 bases. Trimming cost V 2 bases and J 7 bases; bases outside gene matches: 10. Germline V gene sequence: CDR1 MNHEY, CDR2 SVGAGI. This CDR3 is built from 16 residues. The CDR3 nucleotides are TGTGCCAGCAGTTACGGGGGCGTAGCGGGGAGGAATGAGCAGTTCTTC. This codes for CASSYGGVAGRNEQFF.

CDR3 sequence reads: CASSFKRETQYF. CDR3 nucleotides: TGTGCCAGCAGCTTCAAGAGGGAGACCCAGTACTTC. The chain uses TRBV7-2 and TRBJ2-5, with no clear D. The CDR3 has 12 residues. Germline values: CDR1 SGHTA, CDR2 FQGNSA. Trimming took 3 bases from V and 5 from J, leaving 7 bases between them.

The chain recombines TRBV19 with TRBJ2-5, with TRBD2 identical over 8 bases. This CDR3 is built from 15 residues. CDR1 and CDR2 from the germline V gene are LNHDA and SQIVND (reference sequence). V lost 1 base and J lost 4; bases outside the gene matches: 5. The CDR3 loop is CASSIVGLAGETQYF. In nucleotides, the CDR3 is TGTGCCAGTAGTATAGTAGGGCTAGCGGGAGAGACCCAGTACTTC.

The chain combines TRBV11-3 with TRBJ2-1; 7 bases agree with TRBD2. Looked up from germline, CDR1 is SGHNT and CDR2 is YENEEA. CDR3 length equals 15 residues. The junction had 7 bases not matched to a gene; V was cut back by 1 base and J by 7 bases. CDR3 residues: CASSLGGRVWNEQFF. DNA for the CDR3: TGTGCCAGCAGCTTAGGGGGGAGGGTTTGGAATGAGCAGTTCTTC.

The chain combines TRBV7-9 with TRBJ1-2; the D gene is possibly TRBD1 (5 bases). The CDR3 is 18 amino acids. V was clipped by 1 base and J by 3 bases, with 21 bases between them. CDR1 is SEHNR, CDR2 FQNEAQ, per germline (reference sequence). DNA of the CDR3: TGTGCCAGCAGCTTAGTTAAGACGCTCAGGGATCTCGACTATGGCTACACCTTC. This sequence encodes CASSLVKTLRDLDYGYTF.

The chain has TRBV7-9 and TRBJ2-5; possibly TRBD1 for D (6 bases). The CDR3 loop spans 14 amino acids. Trimming left V 1 base short and J 5 bases short, with 11 bases between. Germline values: CDR1 SEHNR, CDR2 FQNEAQ (reference sequence). This CDR3 reads CASSLGVQGETQYF. The CDR3 DNA reads TGTGCCAGCAGCTTAGGCGTACAGGGTGAGACCCAGTACTTC.

The chain employs TRBV6-6 and TRBJ2-7, with D hard to call. In germline, CDR1 is MNHNY, CDR2 SVGAGI (reference sequence). With 3 bases removed from V and 2 bases from J, the gap between germline ends came to 5 bases. The CDR3 length is 12 residues. This CDR3 is CASSYGPYEQYF. Here the CDR3 DNA reads TGTGCCAGCAGTTATGGGCCCTACGAGCAGTACTTC.

The V call is TRBV7-2, the J call TRBJ2-7; 11 bases line up with TRBD2. The junction had 8 bases not matched to a gene; V was cut back by 4 bases and J by 0 bases. Germline lookup yields CDR1 SGHTA and CDR2 FQGNSA. The CDR3 contains 17 residues. The CDR3, as DNA: TGTGCCAGCAGCTCGCGGACTAGCGGGTCGAGCTCCTACGAGCAGTACTTC. Protein: CASSSRTSGSSSYEQYF. Full variable domain (missing parts from reference TRBV7-2 and TRBJ2-7): GAGVSQSPSNKVTEKGKDVELRCDPISGHTALYWYRQSLGQGLEFLIYFQGNSAPDKSGLPSDRFSAERTGGSVSTLTIQRTQQEDSAVYLCASSSRTSGSSSYEQYFGPGTRLTVT.